The TCR beta chain described here comes from a study of blood T cell repertoires in COVID-19 (dated by TCRdb to 2020 to 2021). Context from the whole study: Samples from collaborators originated in the United States, Italy and Spain and spanned both the acute and convalescent phases of COVID-19. The repertoires were made available in a free public database intended to serve as a resource for research on the immune response to SARS-CoV-2. The samples were drawn from two sources: the first 160 participants of the ongoing ImmuneRACE study, and 950 to 1,500 subjects contributed by 6 global collaborators. Sample metadata almost always included a de-identified subject ID, COVID-19 status, age in years and sex. Where available, HLA class I and class II types were obtained from metadata supplied by the sample provider rather than from assay-based typing. The material from the prospective study consisted of cDNA or gDNA derived from T cells, B-cell-depleted T cells, or PBMCs. Deeply sampled blood TCRbeta repertoires from subjects exposed to, actively infected with, or recovered from COVID-19 were included in the dataset.

Overall results and qualifications from the work: Clinical and demographic metadata were provided uncurated, with the amount varying by source and participant.

TCRbeta CDR3 regions were amplified from genomic DNA using the immunoSEQ Assay, a bias-controlled multiplex PCR. In the paper's pipeline: Nucleated cell counts per sample were estimated from amplification of reference gene primers within the assay. To quantify the absolute abundance of each unique TCRbeta CDR3 rearrangement, sequence reads were collapsed and filtered. For each sample, productive Simpson clonality was calculated by taking the square root of Simpson's diversity index across productive rearrangements. Imported from immuneACCESS, the table was reduced by TCRdb to in-frame sequences with V and J called. These copies leave out some clones; in studies compared against another copy, an unresolved V gene accounts for under half, and the cause of the remainder is not known. Clone size and V and J calls were adopted from that table, with D and trimming inferred from the DNA. The sample has a few hundred thousand clones on record, less than 85% of them singletons. The ten largest clones represent roughly 3.1% of the sample.

This clone is a singleton in its sample. Its antigen specificity is not known. Base qualities are missing; no much larger clone stands one base away. Collaborating institutions collected whole blood in K2EDTA tubes following their own protocols. Collaborator samples were shipped for TCRbeta analysis as frozen whole blood, isolated PBMCs, or DNA extracted from either sample type. According to the germline V gene (reference sequence), CDR1 reads MNHEY and CDR2 reads SMNVEV. The CDR3 starts with the cysteine, ends with the phenylalanine, and has 13 residues. Of the read, only the CDR3 DNA is kept; its 39 bases are in frame from base 1. V is clipped by 7 bases and J by 0 bases, and the sequence between their germline boundaries is 9 bases long.

In this chain, TRBV27 is recombined with TRBJ1-1; there is no confident call for the D gene. Specimen: peripheral blood. The clonotype originates from a woman in her late teens or twenties with acute or convalescent COVID-19. The nucleotide sequence reads as follows: TGTGCCAGCATCAACACATTGAACACTGAAGCTTTCTTT. It translates to CASINTLNTEAFF.